The 15 T cell receptor beta chains in this list originate from one sample, sequenced in a study of T-cell reconstitution after alpha-beta-depleted transplantation in children. The TCRbeta library was prepared with unique molecular identifiers. TCRdb re-derived calls from the PCR reads in MiXCR, one entry per CDR3 protein. The sample shows approximately 500,000 distinct CDR3 sequences, roughly a tenth of them seen only once. The sample here was PBMCs, taken before TCRalphabeta/CD19-depleted stem cell transplant. These receptors all come from a child aged 2 to 15 with inherited bone marrow failure, due to receive a stem cell transplant.

This clonotype was detected many times. The chain joins TRBV9 to TRBJ2-7; D not certain. Germline values: CDR1 SGDLS, CDR2 YYNGEE. The V end was cut by 2 bases, the J end by 0 bases, with 9 bases between. The length of the CDR3 is 14 residues. CDR3 sequence reads: CASSVGPSSYEQYF. CDR3 nucleotide sequence: TGTGCCAGCAGCGTCGGACCTAGCTCCTACGAGCAGTACTTC.

This clonotype was counted a few times. The chain couples TRBV19 to TRBJ1-5; D is possibly TRBD1 (5 bases). There are 14 residues in the CDR3. Germline lookup yields CDR1 LNHDA and CDR2 SQIVND (reference sequence). Trimming took off 3 bases at V and 6 bases at J, with 12 bases between the two ends. The CDR3 DNA is TGTGCCAGTAGTATTTCAGGGAGAGGTCAGCCCCAGCATTTT. This gives the protein CASSISGRGQPQHF.

There are many counts of this clonotype. The chain couples TRBV20-1 to TRBJ2-1, with TRBD2 identical over 11 bases. The length of the CDR3 is 14 residues. The V gene end was trimmed by 6 bases and the J gene end by 7 bases; junction bases not matched to a gene: 8. CDR1 and CDR2 (germline): DFQATT, SNEGSKA (reference sequence). The CDR3 sequence: CSAPGLAGWNEQFF. The CDR3 DNA reads TGCAGTGCCCCCGGACTAGCGGGTTGGAATGAGCAGTTCTTC.

The table lists this clonotype with many counts. The rearrangement joins TRBV27 to TRBJ2-1; TRBD2 agrees at 9 bases. After removal of 6 bases from V and 6 bases from J, the junction contained 6 bases not matched to a gene. The germline gives CDR1 MNHEY, CDR2 SMNVEV (reference sequence). The CDR3 contains 14 residues. In DNA form, the CDR3 reads TGTGCCAGCAGATCCGGGACTAGCCCCAATGAGCAGTTCTTC. Amino acid sequence: CASRSGTSPNEQFF.

This clonotype was counted a few times. The chain is built from TRBV6-5 and TRBJ2-7; possibly TRBD1 for D (6 bases). This CDR3 is built from 16 residues. Germline CDR1 MNHEY, CDR2 SVGAGI. V was cut by 3 bases and J by 3 bases, with 18 bases left in between. This CDR3 reads CASSYGPGGHLYEQYF. CDR3 bases: TGTGCCAGCAGTTATGGACCTGGGGGACATCTCTACGAGCAGTACTTC.

This clonotype was seen many times. V and J are TRBV18 and TRBJ2-7; D is possibly TRBD2 (5 bases). The CDR3 has 15 residues. Between the trimmed V and J ends, which lost 0 bases and 0 bases, there was a span of 9 bases. Germline V gene sequence: CDR1 KGHSH, CDR2 LQKENI. CDR3 in amino acids: CASSPPARDSYEQYF. The CDR3 nucleotides are TGTGCCAGCTCACCACCCGCGAGGGACTCCTACGAGCAGTACTTC.

Ten or more counts support this clonotype. The chain employs TRBV4-1 and TRBJ2-7, with 11 nucleotides matching TRBD2. The CDR3 totals 17 residues. The germline CDR1 and CDR2 sequences are MGHRA and YSYEKL. The V segment lost 0 bases and the J segment 6 bases; nucleotides outside the gene matches: 10. The CDR3 here is CASSQDPGGSGRGEQYF. In nucleotides, the CDR3 is TGCGCCAGCAGCCAAGACCCAGGGGGTAGCGGGAGGGGCGAGCAGTACTTC.

Ten or more counts support this clonotype. This sequence joins TRBV12-3 or TRBV12-4 and TRBJ1-3; no firm D call. The CDR3 spans 16 residues. Between the trimmed V and J ends, which lost 1 base and 0 bases, there was a span of 10 bases. CDR3 DNA: TGTGCCAGCAGTTTAGGGTACAGAAACTCTGGAAACACCATATATTTT. This encodes CASSLGYRNSGNTIYF.

The chain combines TRBV19 with TRBJ2-2; no clear D gene. The CDR3 loop spans 16 amino acids. V lost 1 base to trimming and J lost 7 bases, with 16 bases between them. Germline V lookup: CDR1 LNHDA, CDR2 SQIVND (reference sequence). The CDR3 DNA follows: TGTGCCAGTAGTATAGGGCTGGGGTCGGTCAGCGGGGAGCTGTTTTTT. Translation gives CASSIGLGSVSGELFF.

Concerning this clonotype: With a much larger clone just one base away, this may be a read error. The chain joins TRBV20-1 to TRBJ2-1; 7 nucleotides agree with TRBD2. The CDR3 sequence is 16 residues long. Per the germline V gene, CDR1 is DFQATT and CDR2 is SNEGSKA (reference sequence). V dropped 8 bases and J dropped 6; count of bases not matched to a gene: 19. The CDR3 spells CSPHGLAGSKSNEQFF. The CDR3, as DNA: TGCAGTCCCCATGGTTTAGCGGGCAGTAAATCCAATGAGCAGTTCTTC.

The chain carries TRBV20-1 and TRBJ2-5, with a weak D call TRBD2 (7 bases). V was clipped by 0 bases and J by 5 bases, with 13 bases between them. This CDR3 comprises 14 residues. The V gene's germline CDR1 is DFQATT and CDR2 SNEGSKA (reference sequence). In DNA, the CDR3 is TGCAGTGCTAGAGATAGGACTAGGGGGGAGACCCAGTACTTC. Protein product: CSARDRTRGETQYF.

The V gene is TRBV7-2, the J gene TRBJ1-3; D is perhaps TRBD1 (6 bases). Trimming took off 5 bases at V and 8 bases at J, with 22 bases between the two ends. This CDR3 spans 16 amino acids. Germline CDR1 and CDR2: SGHTA and FQGNSA. The CDR3 loop is CASSPYLQGLGDTIYF. The DNA for the CDR3 is TGTGCCAGCAGCCCCTACCTACAGGGACTGGGGGACACCATATATTTT.

In its sample, this clonotype was seen many times. This chain connects TRBV13 to TRBJ1-5, with D possibly matching TRBD1 (5 bases). V lost 0 bases and J 6 bases, leaving 9 bases between the germline ends. Germline V lookup: CDR1 PRHDT, CDR2 FYEKMQ (reference sequence). The CDR3 loop spans 14 amino acids. The CDR3 bases are TGTGCCAGCAGCTTAGGCCTAAGGGGTCAGCCCCAGCATTTT. This sequence encodes CASSLGLRGQPQHF.

This clonotype was counted ten times or more. The V and J genes are TRBV12-3 or TRBV12-4 and TRBJ1-2; D call uncertain. V lost 4 bases to trimming and J lost 9 bases, with 9 bases between them. The CDR3 covers 11 residues. CDR3 nucleotide sequence: TGTGCCAGCAGTTCTGTGGGGAGCTACACCTTC. Translated, it gives CASSSVGSYTF.

This clonotype was detected many times. The chain employs TRBV12-3 or TRBV12-4 and TRBJ2-7; D unclear. CDR3 size: 14 residues. Trimming took off 0 bases at V and 6 bases at J, with 12 bases between the two ends. CDR3 in amino acids: CASSLAPVSCEQYF. CDR3 nucleotide sequence: TGTGCCAGCAGTTTAGCGCCCGTGTCATGCGAGCAGTACTTC.